The following is a T cell receptor (beta chain) sequence with its context. Germline assignment: CDR1 MGHRA and CDR2 YSYEKL. Deletions cut 4 bases from V and 1 base from J, with 16 bases between. This CDR3 is built from 16 residues. All patients relapsed after autologous stem cell transplantation, and brentuximab vedotin exposure varied. This entry belongs to a study of PD-1 blockade in classical Hodgkin lymphoma. Profiled with immunoSEQ multiplex PCR; TCRdb holds only in-frame clones, not every one. This table holds about 11,000 clones, approximately 77% found once. Specimen: peripheral blood mononuclear cells (PBMCs), collected at baseline. The chain combines TRBV4-1 with TRBJ1-1, with D possibly TRBD1 on 5 matching bases. The sequence came from a human donor with classical Hodgkin lymphoma. Written as DNA, the CDR3 is TGCGCCAGCAGCCGAGGGACTGCCTTGGGGAACACTGAAGCTTTCTTT. It codes for CASSRGTALGNTEAFF.